This TCR beta chain was recorded in a study of shared clonotypes between healthy human individuals. The study, taken as a whole, reports: Researchers sampled only blood; tissue repertoires likely differ. A handful of donors shared roughly 5% of their naive CD4 clonotypes.

A remark on this clone: What it binds is not known.

The CDR3 sequence is 17 residues long. The germline CDR1 and CDR2 sequences are SGHVS and FNYEAQ. V was pared by 3 bases and J by 1 base, with 4 bases of the junction left unmatched. As processed by the authors: ImmunoSEQ output held junction-only sequences without quality scores, so filtering differed. Profiled with immunoSEQ multiplex PCR; TCRdb holds only in-frame clones, not every one. V, J and clone size reflect that table, while D and trimming were determined from the DNA. Here the sample spans fewer than 1.8 million clones, 98% to 99% being singletons. Sequenced: naive CD4+ T cells sorted from blood. Subset meaning: CD45RA+ positively selected. This chain connects TRBV7-6 to TRBJ2-6; 9 bases line up with TRBD2. The receptor was isolated from a man aged 25 to 45 in good health. The DNA of the CDR3 is TGTGCCAGCAGCTTTTTAGCGGGAGTGTCTGGGGCCAACGTCCTGACTTTC. As protein: CASSFLAGVSGANVLTF.